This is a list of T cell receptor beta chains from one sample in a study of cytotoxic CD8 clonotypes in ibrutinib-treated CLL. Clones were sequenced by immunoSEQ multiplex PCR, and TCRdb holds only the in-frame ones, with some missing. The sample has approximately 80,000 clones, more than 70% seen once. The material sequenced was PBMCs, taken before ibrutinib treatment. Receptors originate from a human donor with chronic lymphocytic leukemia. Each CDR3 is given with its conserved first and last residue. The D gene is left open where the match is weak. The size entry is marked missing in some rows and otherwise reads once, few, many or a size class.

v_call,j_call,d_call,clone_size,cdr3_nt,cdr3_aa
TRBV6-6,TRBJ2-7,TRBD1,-,TGTGCCAGCAGTTACGCCACAGGGGACGAGCAGTACTTC,CASSYATGDEQYF
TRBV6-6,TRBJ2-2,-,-,TGTGCCAGCAGTTACCGGGGATCGAACACCGGGGAGCTGTTTTTT,CASSYRGSNTGELFF
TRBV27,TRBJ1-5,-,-,TGTGCCAGCAGTTTTCATGGGAATCAGCCCCAGCATTTT,CASSFHGNQPQHF
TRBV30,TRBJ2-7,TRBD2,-,TGTGCCTGGAGTGTGCGACTAGCGGGAGACGAGCAGTACTTC,CAWSVRLAGDEQYF
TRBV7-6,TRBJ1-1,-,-,TGTGCCAGCAGCCCCGGTCGGGGGAACACTGAAGCTTTCTTT,CASSPGRGNTEAFF
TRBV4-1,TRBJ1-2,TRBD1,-,TGCGCCAGCAGCCAAGATGATAGGGACAGGGGGATTCATGGCTACACCTTC,CASSQDDRDRGIHGYTF
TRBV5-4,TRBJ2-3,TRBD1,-,TGTGCCAGCAGCTTTGGCAGGGGGCGGACAGATACGCAGTATTTT,CASSFGRGRTDTQYF
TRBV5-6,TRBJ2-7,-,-,TGTGCCAGCAGCTTGTTTGAGAGATTCTACGAGCAGTACTTC,CASSLFERFYEQYF
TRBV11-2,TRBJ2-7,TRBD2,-,TGTGCCAGCAGCGCTGATTGGACTAGCGGGAGCTACGAGCAGTACTTC,CASSADWTSGSYEQYF
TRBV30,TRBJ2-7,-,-,TGTGCCTGGAGACCCCCGGGGTGGTGGGAGCAGTACTTC,CAWRPPGWWEQYF
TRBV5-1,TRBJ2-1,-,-,TGCGCCAGCAGCTCGAATAGGGAGCAGTTCTTC,CASSSNREQFF
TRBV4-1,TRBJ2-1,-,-,TGCGCCAGCAGCCAAGTCCCCCTAGTAGCGGTACTTAGTGAGCAGTTCTTC,CASSQVPLVAVLSEQFF
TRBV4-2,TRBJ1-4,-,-,TGTGCCAGCAGCTATAGACAGCATGCAACTAATGAAAAACTGTTTTTT,CASSYRQHATNEKLFF
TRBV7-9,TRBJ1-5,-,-,TGTGCCAGCAGCCAGACAGGCTCCAATCAGCCCCAGCATTTT,CASSQTGSNQPQHF
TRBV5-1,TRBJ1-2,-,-,TGCGCCAGCAGCTTGTTTCACTCACGGGGTTTAGGTGGCTACACCTTC,CASSLFHSRGLGGYTF
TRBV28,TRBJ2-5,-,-,TGTGCCAGCAGTTTTGTCGCAGGGGAAGAGACCCAGTACTTC,CASSFVAGEETQYF
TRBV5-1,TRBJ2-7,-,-,TGCGCCAGCAGCTTGGGACTTTCCGAGGGCTACGAGCAGTACTTC,CASSLGLSEGYEQYF
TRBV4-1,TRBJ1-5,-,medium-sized,TGCGCCAGCAGCCAAGGGCGGCATAGCAATCAGCCCCAGCATTTT,CASSQGRHSNQPQHF
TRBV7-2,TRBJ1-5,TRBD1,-,TGTGCCAGCAGCTCTGGGGACAGATCGTGGATAGGCAATCAGCCCCAGCATTTT,CASSSGDRSWIGNQPQHF
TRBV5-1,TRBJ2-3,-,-,TGCGCCAGCAGCAGTGGACAGTACACAGATACGCAGTATTTT,CASSSGQYTDTQYF
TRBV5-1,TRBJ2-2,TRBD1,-,TGCGCCAGCAGCTCGGGACAGTATGGCGCCGGGGAGCTGTTTTTT,CASSSGQYGAGELFF
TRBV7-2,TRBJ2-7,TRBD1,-,TGTGCCAGCAGCAAAGAGACAGGGACGTTAAGGGAGCAGTACTTC,CASSKETGTLREQYF
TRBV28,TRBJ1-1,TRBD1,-,TGTGCCAGTACGGGCAGGGGGAGGGAGACTGAAGCTTTCTTT,CASTGRGRETEAFF
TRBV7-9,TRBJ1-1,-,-,TGTGCCAGCAGCTTGACAGGGAACACTGAAGCTTTCTTT,CASSLTGNTEAFF
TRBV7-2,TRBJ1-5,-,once,TGTGCCAGCAGCCAGAGGGTGGGTTCCCTAGTCGGCAATCAGCCCCAGCATTTT,CASSQRVGSLVGNQPQHF
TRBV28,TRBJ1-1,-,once,TGTGCCAGCACCATCAGGGGTTACACTGAAGCTTTCTTT,CASTIRGYTEAFF
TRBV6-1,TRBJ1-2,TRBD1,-,TGTGCCAGCAGTGAAGGGAGATACAGGGGGACTCCCTACACCTTC,CASSEGRYRGTPYTF
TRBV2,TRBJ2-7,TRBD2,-,TGTGCCAGCAGTCTTCAGGGACTAGCGGGACCCTACGAGCAGTACTTC,CASSLQGLAGPYEQYF
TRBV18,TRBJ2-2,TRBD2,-,TGTGCCAGCTCACCGAGGACTAGCGGGGACACCGGGGAGCTGTTTTTT,CASSPRTSGDTGELFF
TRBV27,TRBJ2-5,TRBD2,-,TGTGCCAGCAGTAGCGGGATGGAGACCCAGTACTTC,CASSSGMETQYF
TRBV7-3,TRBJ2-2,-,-,TGTGCCAGCAGCTCCGGTGGGGGAAACACCGGGGAGCTGTTTTTT,CASSSGGGNTGELFF
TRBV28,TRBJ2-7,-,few,TGTGCCAGCAGCCCCAATCCTCCGGGACCCCTCCACGAGCAGTACTTC,CASSPNPPGPLHEQYF
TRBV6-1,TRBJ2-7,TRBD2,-,TGTGCCAGCAGTGAAACTAGCGGGGGGCGGTACGAGCAGTACTTC,CASSETSGGRYEQYF
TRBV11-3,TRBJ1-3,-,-,TGTGCCAGCAGTGGCCCTGGAAACACCATATATTTT,CASSGPGNTIYF
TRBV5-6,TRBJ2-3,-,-,TGTGCCAGCAGCTTATTAAAAACTAGCACAGATACGCAGTATTTT,CASSLLKTSTDTQYF
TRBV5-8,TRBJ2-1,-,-,TGTGCCAGCAGCTTGGCCGAGGGGCGGGGCAAGTCCTACAATGAGCAGTTCTTC,CASSLAEGRGKSYNEQFF
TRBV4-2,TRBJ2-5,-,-,TGTGCCAGCAGCCCACGTAGGGGGGAGGGCGATCAAGAGACCCAGTACTTC,CASSPRRGEGDQETQYF
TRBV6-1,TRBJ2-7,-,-,TGTGCCATCCGTCTGGGGGTCTACGAGCAGTACTTC,CAIRLGVYEQYF
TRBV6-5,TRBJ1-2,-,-,TGTGCCAGCAGCGGGGGCGCTGACTATGGCTACACCTTC,CASSGGADYGYTF
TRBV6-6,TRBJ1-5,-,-,TGTGCCAGCAGTTACACGGGTCGAAGCAATCAGCCCCAGCATTTT,CASSYTGRSNQPQHF
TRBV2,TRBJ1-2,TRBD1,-,TGTGCCTTCCCGGCAGGGGGCGCCTCTAATGGCTACACCTTC,CAFPAGGASNGYTF
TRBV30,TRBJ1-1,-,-,TGTGCCTGGAGGGTTGGGACAACGAACACTGAAGCTTTCTTT,CAWRVGTTNTEAFF
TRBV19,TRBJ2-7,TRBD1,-,TGTGCCAGTAGTATTATCAGGGGGACCTACGAGCAGTACTTC,CASSIIRGTYEQYF
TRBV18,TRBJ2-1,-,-,TGTGCCAGCTCACCGGAATCTTTGTATGAGCAGTTCTTC,CASSPESLYEQFF
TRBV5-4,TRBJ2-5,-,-,TGTGCCAGCAGCGCTGGGGGATATCAAGAGACCCAGTACTTC,CASSAGGYQETQYF
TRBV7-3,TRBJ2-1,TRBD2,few,TGTGCCAGCAGCCCGGGGGGGAGCTCCTACAATGAGCAGTTCTTC,CASSPGGSSYNEQFF
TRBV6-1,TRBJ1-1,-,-,TGTGCCAGCAGTGAGGACACGGTGAACACTGAAGCTTTCTTT,CASSEDTVNTEAFF
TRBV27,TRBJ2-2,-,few,TGTGCCAGCAGTTACATCAACAGGGACGGGGAGCTGTTTTTT,CASSYINRDGELFF
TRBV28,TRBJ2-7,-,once,TGTGCCAGCAGTTCTGTACAGGGTCGGGCCTACGAGCAGTACTTC,CASSSVQGRAYEQYF
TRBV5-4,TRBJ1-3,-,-,TGTGCCAGCAGCTTCGAAGGGACACTCTCTGGAAACACCATATATTTT,CASSFEGTLSGNTIYF
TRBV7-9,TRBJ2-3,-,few,TGTGCCAGCAGCCCCAGTCGGGATACGCAGTATTTT,CASSPSRDTQYF
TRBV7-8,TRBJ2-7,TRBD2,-,TGTGCCAGCAGCCAAGGACTAGCGGGAGGATACGAGCAGTACTTC,CASSQGLAGGYEQYF
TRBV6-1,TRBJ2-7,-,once,TGTGCCACCGAGTTTGAGGGCAGGGTTTCCCACGAGCAGTACTTC,CATEFEGRVSHEQYF